These T cell receptor beta chains were read from a single sample in a study of CD8+CD57+ T cells in acquired aplastic anemia. TCRdb reprocessed the reads via MiXCR and lists one record per CDR3 protein. The sample records about 190,000 distinct CDR3 sequences, approximately 48% being singletons. Sequencing was done on a sample of sorted CD4+, CD8+, or CD8+CD57+ T cells (not recorded which) from PBMCs. These receptor sequences come from a human donor with aplastic anemia. Each CDR3 is given with its conserved first and last residue.

v_call,cdr3_aa
TRBV14,CASSQNLGEQYF
TRBV24-1,CATSGRTGLSYNEQFF
TRBV3-1,CASSQGLAGGEQYF
TRBV10-1,CASSDWGESLYEQYF
TRBV6-1,CASRRGQGVQYSGANVLTF
TRBV10-1,CASSEQTGELFF
TRBV30,CAWSGPLVVAEAFF
TRBV6-7,CASSYSTQGQETQYF
TRBV15,CATSRAPVSTVFYGYTF
TRBV25-1,CASSQGTPGKLFF
TRBV12-3/TRBV12-4,CASSLGGGRRSDTQYF
TRBV13,CASRASGRLSYEQYF
TRBV5-1,CASSSGQFNEKLFF
TRBV29-1,CSVNTVDEQYF
TRBV24-1,CATKGQGDTGELFF
TRBV4-2,CASSQFNAGGTNEKLFF
TRBV2,CASSAGASYEQYF
TRBV4-3,CASSQGPTANYGYTF
TRBV7-9,CASSLALADYEQYF
TRBV3-1,CASSQYRTSGSETQYF
TRBV10-1,CARPGLGGIQQYF
TRBV2,CATGRVQVFNPNTEAFF
TRBV6-1,CASSRGAGRSTDTQYF
TRBV28,CASGLGHLSGNTIYF
TRBV10-3,CAISDPDRGMNTEAFF
TRBV2,CASRGLAANTGELFF
TRBV7-3,CATPDRGYGYTF
TRBV9,CASSVSLSGGQAFF
TRBV6-5,CASSRQGGNEQFF
TRBV24-1,CATSDHVGLGGGADTQYF
TRBV7-9,CASRTGPELFF
TRBV19,CASSPRTSYEQYF
TRBV7-8,CASSSFPGTGAYEQYF
TRBV5-8,CASSPGAGRLKETQYF
TRBV20-1,CSARDLAGANEQFF
TRBV20-1,CSARVYRQGGRTEAFF
TRBV11-2,CASSLVAGSTYEQYF
TRBV7-2,CASSTQGTTEAFF
TRBV24-1,CATSDRRAENTGELFF
TRBV2,CASSGLAGPTDTQYF